This T cell receptor (beta chain) comes out of a study of blood T cell repertoires in COVID-19. Study context: Researchers got acute and convalescent COVID-19 samples from the United States, Italy and Spain. In each case, the material was cDNA or gDNA derived from T cells, B-cell-depleted T cells, or PBMCs.

The protocol was immunoSEQ multiplex PCR, while the TCRdb copy is restricted to in-frame clones and leaves out a portion. Of 230,000 or so clones detected, about four fifths appear once; the ten largest clones hold about 3%. Trimming stripped 1 base from V and 9 bases from J, with 17 bases between. Germline values: CDR1 SGHRS, CDR2 YFSETQ. The CDR3 runs 15 residues. Donors were grouped by their self-reported clinical history. Symptom resolution, clearance, or two negative PCRs marked donors in Cohort 3 as recovered. Sequenced: PBMCs or T cells enriched from blood (not recorded which). This TCR derives from a man aged 45-65 years who had recovered from COVID-19. The rearrangement links TRBV5-1 to TRBJ2-1; the D gene is possibly TRBD1 (5 bases). In DNA, the CDR3 is TGCGCCAGCAGCTTGAGTAACAGGCGCCGAGGTGAGCAGTTCTTC. It encodes CASSLSNRRRGEQFF.